The 26 T cell receptor beta chains in this list originate from one sample, sequenced in a study of graft-versus-host responses after intestinal transplantation. Sequencing was performed with immunoSEQ multiplex PCR; in TCRdb, only in-frame clones are kept and a portion is missing. The top ten hold approximately 3.7% of the sample, which has just over 15,000 clones, approximately 33% seen once. This material consisted of alloreactive CD4+ T cells from a mixed lymphocyte reaction culture, taken before intestinal transplant. The sample's subset: CFSE-low proliferating T cells sorted from roughly 6-day pre-transplant mixed lymphocyte reaction (GvH or HvG direction). The receptors shown here come from a human patient who received an intestinal transplant.

In this sample, this clone turned up a few times. This chain connects TRBV6-1 to TRBJ2-7, with 7 bases that match TRBD1. V lost 3 bases and J lost 6; bases outside the gene matches: 8. The CDR3 covers 14 residues. Germline V CDR1 and CDR2: MNHNS, SASEGT. The CDR3 sequence: CASSDRTGLSEQYF. CDR3 coding DNA: TGTGCCAGCAGTGACCGGACAGGTCTAAGCGAGCAGTACTTC.

This clone was found once. The V call is TRBV6-1, the J call TRBJ2-7; TRBD1 or TRBD2 may be the D gene (5 bases each). V lost 4 bases and J lost 3, with 16 bases in between. This CDR3 is 15 amino acids long. In germline, CDR1 is MNHNS, CDR2 SASEGT. In DNA, the CDR3 is TGTGCCAGCAGTGTTATTCAGGGTGAGGGCTACGAGCAGTACTTC. It translates to CASSVIQGEGYEQYF.

The V gene is TRBV6-1, the J gene TRBJ2-1; 8 bases fit TRBD1. CDR1 MNHNS and CDR2 SASEGT come from the germline V gene. The CDR3 has 14 amino acids. V lost 6 bases and J lost 5; bases outside the gene matches: 6. The CDR3: CASRDRESDNEQFF. The CDR3 nucleotides read TGTGCCAGCAGGGACAGGGAAAGTGACAATGAGCAGTTCTTC.

The gene calls are TRBV11-2 and TRBJ2-7; D remains ambiguous. V lost 1 base, J lost 3 bases, and 10 bases lay in between. Germline assignment: CDR1 SGHAT and CDR2 FQNNGV. This CDR3 comprises 14 residues. The CDR3 nucleotides read TGTGCCAGCAGCTTAGGATTTGTAGTCTACGAGCAGTACTTC. Amino acid sequence: CASSLGFVVYEQYF.

The V call is TRBV7-9, the J call TRBJ1-4; possibly TRBD1 for D (5 bases). This CDR3 is 14 amino acids long. Trimming took 3 bases from V and 7 from J, leaving 12 bases between them. Germline loops: CDR1 SEHNR, CDR2 FQNEAQ (reference sequence). As DNA, the CDR3 is TGTGCCAGCAGCTTTAGGGGCGCGGGTGAAAAACTGTTTTTT. Its translation: CASSFRGAGEKLFF.

The V gene is TRBV7-9, the J gene TRBJ2-5; no clear D. The germline gives CDR1 SEHNR, CDR2 FQNEAQ (reference sequence). Trimming removed 1 base from V and 0 bases from J, with 12 bases in between. The CDR3 contains 16 residues. The CDR3 loop is CASSLGYHANQETQYF. For the CDR3, the DNA is TGTGCCAGCAGCTTAGGGTACCACGCCAACCAAGAGACCCAGTACTTC.

This clone ranks as medium-sized. The CDR3 region has the DNA TGTGCCAGCAGCTCGTCCAGATACCAAGAGACCCAGTACTTC. Its translation: CASSSSRYQETQYF. V gene TRBV25-1 combines with J gene TRBJ2-5; no reliable D call. The CDR3 length is 14 residues. In germline, CDR1 is MGHDK, CDR2 SYGVNS. Trimming left V 6 bases short and J 0 bases short, with 11 bases between.

The chain employs TRBV5-1 and TRBJ2-7; D might be TRBD2 (7 bases). Germline loops: CDR1 SGHRS, CDR2 YFSETQ. CDR3 size: 13 residues. V was pared by 6 bases and J by 7 bases, with 17 bases between. CDR3: CASTPGKGGEQYF. The CDR3 coding sequence is TGCGCCAGCACCCCGGGCAAGGGGGGGGAGCAGTACTTC.

The CDR3 sequence is CASSPRLGPGGNTEAFF. In DNA, the CDR3 is TGTGCCAGCAGCCCGAGGCTGGGGCCGGGAGGGAACACTGAAGCTTTCTTT. The gene calls are TRBV5-4 and TRBJ1-1, with a tentative D call TRBD1 (5 bases). The ends were cut back, 4 bases at V and 1 base at J, with 20 bases in the middle. The CDR3 covers 17 residues. Germline loops: CDR1 SGHNT, CDR2 YYREEE (reference sequence). The full variable domain, completed using reference TRBV5-4 and TRBJ1-1, is ETGVTQSPTHLIKTRGQQVTLRCSSQSGHNTVSWYQQALGQGPQFIFQYYREEENGRGNFPPRFSGLQFPNYSSELNVNALELDDSALYLCASSPRLGPGGNTEAFFGQGTRLTVV.

V and J are TRBV9 and TRBJ2-3; perhaps TRBD2 as D (6 bases). Trimming took off 0 bases at V and 2 bases at J, with 10 bases between the two ends. Germline V gene sequence: CDR1 SGDLS, CDR2 YYNGEE. This CDR3 comprises 15 residues. The CDR3 region is CASSVGDFPTDTQYF. The CDR3 coding sequence is TGTGCCAGCAGCGTAGGGGACTTTCCCACAGATACGCAGTATTTT.

This clone was observed a few times. The chain employs TRBV7-9 and TRBJ1-6, with D perhaps TRBD1 (5 bases). V was cut by 2 bases and J by 2 bases, with 7 bases left in between. Germline V gene lookup returns CDR1 SEHNR and CDR2 FQNEAQ (reference sequence). The CDR3 runs to 15 residues. The DNA of the CDR3 is TGTGCCAGCAGCTTACGGGGGGCCTATAATTCACCCCTCCACTTT. Translating it yields CASSLRGAYNSPLHF.

This clone came up a few times. The genes are TRBV11-2 and TRBJ1-6, with 8 bases fitting TRBD1. Per germline, CDR1 SGHAT and CDR2 FQNNGV. V lost 5 bases, J lost 10 bases, and 13 bases stayed unmatched. This CDR3 is built from 16 residues. CDR3 sequence: CASSLDRGEVDSPLHF. As DNA, the CDR3 is TGTGCCAGCAGCCTCGACAGGGGCGAGGTTGACTCACCCCTCCACTTT.

The chain is built from TRBV6-1 and TRBJ1-1; TRBD1 matches at 7 bases. Germline V gene data show CDR1 as MNHNS and CDR2 as SASEGT. The CDR3 consists of 20 residues. The trim removed 6 bases at V and 3 bases at J, leaving 25 bases unmatched. The CDR3 nucleotides are TGTGCCAGCAGGGAACCAGGGGGTGTTTTTTCTTTCCGAGGGGACACTGAAGCTTTCTTT. It yields the protein CASREPGGVFSFRGDTEAFF.

This clone occurred a few times. Here the CDR3 reads CASSQVGLAGEQFF. The DNA for the CDR3 is TGTGCCAGCAGCCAAGTGGGACTAGCGGGAGAGCAGTTCTTC. This chain joins TRBV4-2 and TRBJ2-1; 13 positions agree with TRBD2. The germline CDR1 and CDR2 sequences are LGHNA and YNFKEQ. The CDR3 is 14 residues long. Trimming cost V 1 base and J 10 bases; bases outside gene matches: 1.

This rearrangement joins TRBV6-6 to TRBJ2-2; TRBD1 aligns across 7 bases. The CDR3 loop spans 14 amino acids. Trimming removed 10 bases from V and 5 bases from J; junction bases left unmatched: 10. Germline V CDR1 and CDR2: MNHNY, SVGAGI (reference sequence). The CDR3 region is CATAPTGLTGELFF. The CDR3 DNA sequence: TGTGCCACCGCCCCGACAGGGTTAACCGGGGAGCTGTTTTTT.

V gene TRBV2 combines with J gene TRBJ2-3, with TRBD1 matching over 10 bases. The germline CDR1 and CDR2 sequences are SNHLY and FYNNEI. J was trimmed by 6 bases and V by 5 bases; bases with no gene match: 8. The CDR3 is 15 amino acids. CDR3 nucleotides: TGTGCCAGCAGTCAGGGACAGGGGAGGCGGGATACGCAGTATTTT. Its translation is CASSQGQGRRDTQYF.

The V and J genes are TRBV10-2 and TRBJ1-4; no reliable D call. The length of the CDR3 is 14 residues. With 3 bases removed from V and 5 bases from J, the gap between germline ends came to 10 bases. The V gene's germline CDR1 is WSHSY and CDR2 SAAADI. The CDR3 reads CASSDQDLNEKLFF. Written as DNA, the CDR3 is TGCGCCAGCAGTGATCAGGACCTCAATGAAAAACTGTTTTTT.

This clone was counted a single time. The chain combines TRBV7-3 with TRBJ1-2; D unresolved. V dropped 1 base and J dropped 5 bases, with 8 bases sitting between them. This CDR3 region has 13 residues. The germline V gene has CDR1 SGHTA and CDR2 FQGTGA. The CDR3 loop reads CASSLRGTYGYTF. The DNA for the CDR3 is TGTGCCAGCAGCTTAAGAGGCACTTATGGCTACACCTTC.

V and J are TRBV2 and TRBJ2-5; D unresolved. CDR1 and CDR2 (germline): SNHLY, FYNNEI. The CDR3 has 12 residues. V lost 7 bases, J lost 0 bases, and 6 bases lay in between. The CDR3 is CASNRYQETQYF. The CDR3 DNA reads TGTGCCAGCAATCGGTACCAAGAGACCCAGTACTTC.

This clone qualifies as medium-sized. The rearrangement links TRBV2 to TRBJ1-3, with D unresolved. CDR1 SNHLY and CDR2 FYNNEI come from the germline V gene. V was clipped by 5 bases and J by 2 bases, with 13 bases between them. This CDR3 is built from 15 residues. The CDR3 spells CASSFTDGTGNTIYF. CDR3 DNA: TGTGCCAGCAGTTTCACTGACGGTACTGGAAACACCATATATTTT.

In its sample, this clone was seen a few times. The chain has TRBV5-5 and TRBJ1-2, with TRBD1 matching 10 bases. V shed 3 bases and J 5 bases; nucleotides not matched to a gene: 1. The CDR3 runs to 13 residues. CDR1 is SGHKS, CDR2 YYEKEE, per germline (reference sequence). The CDR3 DNA is TGTGCCAGCAGCTCGGGACAGGGGTATGGCTACACCTTC. Translating it yields CASSSGQGYGYTF.

This clone was detected a few times. A far larger clone is off by one base, so a read error is likely. The same CDR3 is also encoded by other DNA sequences in this sample. V is TRBV9 and J is TRBJ2-1; 10 bases map to TRBD2. The CDR3 has 16 amino acids. CDR1 and CDR2 (germline): SGDLS, YYNGEE. The CDR3 DNA reads TGTGCCCGCAGCGTAGTAGCGAGCGGGGGGGTCAATGAGCAGTTCTTC. This gives the protein CARSVVASGGVNEQFF.

In its sample, this clone was seen a few times. The chain couples TRBV30 to TRBJ2-5; D not certain. The germline CDR1 and CDR2 sequences are GTSNPN and SVGIG (reference sequence). This CDR3 has 12 residues. V shed 0 bases and J shed 4 bases, with 6 bases lying between them. The CDR3, as DNA: TGTGCCTGGAGTGTATCGGGAGAGACCCAGTACTTC. Translating it yields CAWSVSGETQYF.

This clone was counted once. The V gene is TRBV5-4, the J gene TRBJ1-6, with 9 positions matching TRBD1. The CDR3 totals 14 residues. J gave up 10 bases and V 3 bases, and 5 bases lay outside the gene matches. Looked up from germline, CDR1 is SGHNT and CDR2 is YYREEE (reference sequence). In nucleotides, the CDR3 is TGTGCCAGCAGCTGGGGGACAGGGATCTCACCCCTCCACTTT. Protein sequence: CASSWGTGISPLHF.

The genes are TRBV4-1 and TRBJ1-2; 7 nucleotides match TRBD1. The CDR3 totals 16 residues. V lost 2 bases and J lost 2; bases outside the gene matches: 8. Germline-derived CDR1 and CDR2 are MGHRA and YSYEKL. The CDR3 DNA follows: TGCGCCAGCAGCCAACCTCCGGGACAGACCAACTATGGCTACACCTTC. Translating gives CASSQPPGQTNYGYTF.

CDR3 bases: TGTGCCAGCAGCTTGAAAGCTAAAGGGGGCCCTGAAGCTTTCTTT. It specifies CASSLKAKGGPEAFF. This chain connects TRBV5-4 to TRBJ1-1; 7 bases line up with TRBD1. V lost 1 base, J lost 6 bases, and 9 bases stayed unmatched. Looked up from germline, CDR1 is SGHNT and CDR2 is YYREEE (reference sequence). The CDR3 consists of 15 residues.